This TCR beta chain was sequenced in a study of T cell responses to AZD1222 COVID-19 vaccine. Worth noting for this clone: Its antigen is as yet unknown.

The study's findings and limits: Donors were mostly white British, more females; clonal diversity possibly underestimated.

Measured with immunoSEQ multiplex PCR; TCRdb has only the in-frame clones, and not every one. The sample comprises around 130,000 clones, roughly 90% of which are singletons, and 4.5% to 7% rests with the top ten. The material sequenced was peripheral blood, taken 28 days after the second AZD1222 dose. The TCR was taken from an adult who received the AZD1222 COVID-19 vaccine.

The CDR3 region has the DNA TGTGCCAGCAGTCCCCCGGGGGCTAGCAATCAGCCCCAGCATTTT. Translated: CASSPPGASNQPQHF. The chain is built from TRBV28 and TRBJ1-5; maybe TRBD1 (6 bases). The germline V gene has CDR1 MDHEN and CDR2 SYDVKM. Trimming shortened V by 5 bases and J by 0 bases, and 11 bases separated the two germline ends. The CDR3 length is 15 residues.